This TCR beta chain was profiled in a study of cytomegalovirus exposure and HLA in healthy donors. Study-level results: The study recorded over 150 TCR beta chains that were cytomegalovirus-associated. About 87% or about 30% of the time was how often most TCR beta V segments were productive, according to an earlier analysis. Near-uniform donor sequencing depth was presumed by presence/absence analyses.

CDR3 length: 13 residues. Germline V gene sequence: CDR1 ENHRY, CDR2 SYGVKD. V was pared by 2 bases and J by 5 bases, with 10 bases between. The PCR employed 60 Vbeta primers together with 13 Jbeta primers. Clones were sequenced by immunoSEQ multiplex PCR, and TCRdb holds only the in-frame ones, with some missing. The top ten hold around 11% of the sample, which has approximately 150,000 clones, roughly 77% seen once. In the case of this clone: What it binds is not known.

Donors were nominally healthy when sampled, though unrecorded immune exposures were likely. V and J are TRBV10-3 and TRBJ2-7; weak D call: TRBD1 (5 bases). This clonotype was sampled from a man aged 18 to 30 in good health and CMV-seropositive. Sample: PBMCs. For the CDR3, the DNA is TGTGCCATCAGTGAGAGGGGTTTGAACGAGCAGTACTTC. Its translation is CAISERGLNEQYF.